These T cell receptor beta chains were read from a single sample in a study of blood T cell repertoires in COVID-19. The data were produced by immunoSEQ multiplex PCR, yet TCRdb's version contains in-frame clones alone and is incomplete. The sample has about 120,000 clones, 90% seen once. The sequencing input was peripheral blood. The receptors here all came from a woman aged 55-75 years with COVID-19, enrolled during active disease. Each CDR3 is given with its conserved first and last residue. The D gene is left open where the match is weak. Clone size is shown for a subset of rows, as once, few, many or a class of expanded clone.

v_gene	abundance	j_gene	d_gene	CDR3aa	CDR3nt
TRBV4-2	-	TRBJ2-6	-	CASSQVGSSGANVLTF	TGTGCCAGCAGCCAAGTAGGGAGCTCTGGGGCCAACGTCCTGACTTTC
TRBV5-4	-	TRBJ1-2	-	CASSSPSFVTGDYGYTF	TGTGCCAGCAGCTCCCCTTCCTTCGTGACAGGAGACTATGGCTACACCTTC
TRBV27	-	TRBJ2-2	TRBD1	CASRGQGVRTGELFF	TGTGCCAGCAGGGGACAGGGGGTACGGACCGGGGAGCTGTTTTTT
TRBV19	-	TRBJ1-2	-	CASSTQTVNGYTF	TGTGCCAGTAGTACCCAGACAGTGAATGGCTACACCTTC
TRBV18	-	TRBJ1-4	TRBD1	CASREGTDEKLFF	TGTGCCAGCCGTGAAGGGACAGACGAAAAACTGTTTTTT
TRBV7-2	-	TRBJ2-7	-	CASSAATYEQYF	TGTGCCAGCAGCGCAGCGACCTACGAGCAGTACTTC
TRBV7-9	-	TRBJ1-3	TRBD1	CASGGTGNSGNTIYF	TGTGCCAGCGGCGGGACAGGGAACTCTGGAAACACCATATATTTT
TRBV7-9	-	TRBJ1-2	TRBD1	CASSLVAGGGYTF	TGTGCCAGCAGCTTAGTAGCAGGGGGAGGCTACACCTTC
TRBV6-1	once	TRBJ2-7	TRBD1	CASSDPGTGMDEQYF	TGTGCCAGCAGTGACCCGGGGACAGGGATGGACGAGCAGTACTTC
TRBV3-1/TRBV3-2	-	TRBJ2-2	TRBD2	CASSTRGGSGSGELFF	TGTGCCAGCAGCACGCGGGGGGGCAGTGGATCCGGGGAGCTGTTTTTT
TRBV19	-	TRBJ2-7	TRBD1	CASSIGTGGGEQYF	TGTGCCAGTAGTATAGGGACAGGGGGCGGCGAGCAGTACTTC
TRBV19	-	TRBJ1-5	-	CASSPRDQPQHF	TGTGCCAGTAGCCCACGGGATCAGCCCCAGCATTTT
TRBV6-2/TRBV6-3	-	TRBJ2-7	TRBD2	CASSGLAGGHEQYF	TGTGCCAGCAGTGGACTAGCGGGGGGGCACGAGCAGTACTTC
TRBV2	-	TRBJ1-2	-	CASPGGRNGYTF	TGTGCCAGCCCGGGGGGGCGGAATGGCTACACCTTC
TRBV5-8	once	TRBJ2-3	-	CASSLGGILADTQYF	TGTGCCAGCAGCTTGGGAGGGATTTTGGCAGATACGCAGTATTTT
TRBV19	-	TRBJ1-2	TRBD1	CASSPQTGNYGYTF	TGTGCCAGTAGTCCACAGACAGGGAACTATGGCTACACCTTC
TRBV19	-	TRBJ1-2	-	CASRGFGGKRWGYTF	TGTGCCAGTAGAGGGTTCGGGGGAAAGCGGTGGGGCTACACCTTC
TRBV7-3	once	TRBJ1-1	-	CASSPEAGGNTEAFF	TGTGCCAGCAGCCCCGAGGCGGGGGGGAACACTGAAGCTTTCTTT
TRBV19	-	TRBJ1-2	TRBD1	CASSKDRGQDSYTF	TGTGCCAGTAGTAAAGACAGGGGCCAGGATAGCTACACCTTC
TRBV9	-	TRBJ2-7	-	CASSVPLSTDEQYF	TGTGCCAGCAGCGTACCCCTGAGCACAGATGAGCAGTACTTC
TRBV7-2	-	TRBJ2-7	-	CASSLVGRNPYEQYF	TGTGCCAGCAGCTTAGTGGGCAGAAACCCCTACGAGCAGTACTTC
TRBV5-4	-	TRBJ1-5	TRBD1	CANNQGGGSNQPQHF	TGTGCCAACAACCAGGGGGGAGGAAGCAATCAGCCCCAGCATTTT
TRBV6-2/TRBV6-3	-	TRBJ2-1	TRBD2	CASSYPERGLARYNEQFF	TGTGCCAGCAGTTACCCGGAGAGGGGACTAGCCCGATACAATGAGCAGTTCTTC
TRBV5-1	-	TRBJ2-2	-	CASSQGPWGDTGELFF	TGCGCCAGCAGCCAGGGGCCCTGGGGTGACACCGGGGAGCTGTTTTTT
TRBV6-5	-	TRBJ1-5	-	CASRGAAGGNQPQHF	TGTGCCAGCAGAGGAGCGGCAGGAGGCAATCAGCCCCAGCATTTT
TRBV4-2	-	TRBJ1-4	-	CASSQEPQGSNEKLFF	TGTGCCAGCAGCCAGGAGCCGCAGGGGTCTAATGAAAAACTGTTTTTT
TRBV5-4	once	TRBJ1-1	-	CASSPGTHNTEAFF	TGTGCCAGCAGTCCCGGGACACATAACACTGAAGCTTTCTTT
TRBV7-2	few	TRBJ2-1	TRBD2	CASSFQSGGPPYNEQFF	TGTGCCAGCAGCTTCCAGAGCGGGGGACCCCCCTACAATGAGCAGTTCTTC
TRBV7-3	-	TRBJ2-6	-	CASMEASGANVLTF	TGTGCCAGCATGGAGGCCTCTGGGGCCAACGTCCTGACTTTC
TRBV2	-	TRBJ2-5	TRBD2	CASNRRGGGETQYF	TGTGCCAGCAACCGGCGGGGGGGCGGTGAGACCCAGTACTTC
TRBV10-3	-	TRBJ1-5	-	CAISYRDIVPSNQPQHF	TGTGCCATCAGTTACCGGGACATCGTGCCCAGCAATCAGCCCCAGCATTTT
TRBV4-1	-	TRBJ2-1	TRBD2	CASSQSGERDEQFF	TGCGCCAGCAGCCAGAGCGGGGAGCGTGATGAGCAGTTCTTC
TRBV3-1/TRBV3-2	-	TRBJ1-6	-	CASSQGRRGNSPLHF	TGTGCCAGCAGCCAAGGTCGGCGGGGGAATTCACCCCTCCACTTT
TRBV18	-	TRBJ2-7	TRBD1	CASSPPGQGRYEQYF	TGTGCCAGCTCACCACCGGGACAGGGGCGTTACGAGCAGTACTTC
TRBV27	-	TRBJ1-5	-	CASSFGQGHNQPQHF	TGTGCCAGCAGTTTTGGGCAGGGGCACAATCAGCCCCAGCATTTT
TRBV4-2	-	TRBJ1-3	-	CASSLMTGSSGNTIYF	TGTGCCAGCAGCCTTATGACAGGTAGCTCTGGAAACACCATATATTTT
TRBV6-6	-	TRBJ2-5	-	CASSYSWRARQETQYF	TGTGCCAGCAGTTACTCCTGGAGGGCCCGACAAGAGACCCAGTACTTC
TRBV10-3	-	TRBJ1-1	-	CAISGGSGTEAFF	TGTGCCATCAGTGGGGGTTCGGGGACTGAAGCTTTCTTT
TRBV6-5	once	TRBJ2-7	-	CASNYGTQPLYEQYF	TGTGCCAGCAACTACGGGACACAACCTTTATACGAGCAGTACTTC
TRBV2	-	TRBJ2-2	TRBD1	CASSEATGDRAGELFF	TGTGCCAGCAGTGAAGCAACAGGGGATAGGGCCGGGGAGCTGTTTTTT
TRBV6-5	-	TRBJ2-7	-	CASSRTGDEQYF	TGTGCCAGCAGCCGGACTGGGGACGAGCAGTACTTC
TRBV11-2	-	TRBJ2-1	-	CASSLRGSSYNEQFF	TGTGCCAGCAGCTTACGGGGAAGCTCCTACAATGAGCAGTTCTTC
TRBV5-1	-	TRBJ1-2	-	CASSLVDFYGYTF	TGCGCCAGCAGCTTGGTAGACTTCTATGGCTACACCTTC
TRBV20-1	-	TRBJ2-1	-	CSASIHDNEQFF	TGCAGTGCTAGTATACATGACAATGAGCAGTTCTTC
TRBV5-1	-	TRBJ2-1	-	CASSFGIPGSYNEQFF	TGCGCCAGCAGCTTTGGCATCCCTGGCTCCTACAATGAGCAGTTCTTC
TRBV2	-	TRBJ1-5	-	CASTARDNNQPQHF	TGTGCCAGCACTGCCCGGGACAACAATCAGCCCCAGCATTTT
TRBV5-1	-	TRBJ2-2	TRBD1	CASSLGQGARWDTGELFF	TGCGCCAGCAGCTTGGGACAGGGGGCAAGGTGGGACACCGGGGAGCTGTTTTTT